This T cell receptor (beta chain) was found in a study of T-cell reconstitution after alpha-beta-depleted transplantation in children. Molecular barcoding with unique molecular identifiers was used for the TCRbeta library. TCRdb redid the calling of the PCR reads with MiXCR, one entry per CDR3 protein. The sample contains roughly 590,000 distinct CDR3 sequences, 16% of which appear only once. The germline V gene encodes CDR1 MNHNY and CDR2 SVGAGI (reference sequence). There are 12 residues in the CDR3. The V and J ends lost 0 bases and 6 bases respectively, with 6 bases between them. This clonotype was seen ten or more times.

V and J are TRBV6-6 and TRBJ2-7; D uncertain. The TCR was taken from a human donor who donated a stem cell graft to a child with acute myeloid leukemia. Material: PBMCs from the stem cell graft donor, obtained from the stem cell graft. DNA of the CDR3: TGTGCCAGCAGTTACTCGGCGAGCGAGCAGTACTTC. Amino acids: CASSYSASEQYF.